These 3 T cell receptor beta chains originate from one sample sequenced in a study of cytomegalovirus exposure and HLA in healthy donors. With 60 Vbeta and 13 Jbeta primers, the PCR was carried out. Here immunoSEQ multiplex PCR was the method, and the copy in TCRdb shows in-frame clones only, minus some. Here the sample table reports tens of thousands of clones. Sequenced: PBMCs. All receptors derive from a woman in her sixties or seventies in good health and CMV-seronegative.

The chain is built from TRBV27 and TRBJ1-5; D gene uncertain. Between the trimmed V and J ends, which lost 4 bases and 0 bases, there was a span of 10 bases. The CDR3 totals 15 residues. Germline V gives CDR1 MNHEY, CDR2 SMNVEV (reference sequence). The CDR3 nucleotides are TGTGCCAGCAGTTCGTCCCAGTATAGCAATCAGCCCCAGCATTTT. This codes for CASSSSQYSNQPQHF.

This chain connects TRBV7-2 to TRBJ2-7; 9 positions match TRBD2. Germline V gives CDR1 SGHTA, CDR2 FQGNSA. The CDR3 sequence is 15 residues long. The trim removed 5 bases at V and 4 bases at J, leaving 9 bases unmatched. The CDR3 here is CASSDRGRARYEQYF. Written as DNA, the CDR3 is TGTGCCAGCAGCGACCGCGGGAGGGCCAGGTACGAGCAGTACTTC.

The chain joins TRBV6-6 to TRBJ1-2; tentative D call: TRBD1 (5 bases). This CDR3 has 12 amino acids. V was pared by 11 bases and J by 7 bases, with 17 bases between. Germline V gives CDR1 MNHNY, CDR2 SVGAGI (reference sequence). The CDR3 DNA reads TGTGCCGGAAGGACACCTAACAGTGGCTACACCTTC. It specifies CAGRTPNSGYTF.